The 7 T cell receptor beta chains in this list originate from one sample, sequenced in a study of tissue T cells after allogeneic stem cell transplantation. TCRdb keeps only in-frame clones here, not all; method: immunoSEQ multiplex PCR. The data show under 9,000 clones, approximately 35% seen once. Time point in this sample: mouse harvest day 14 after allogeneic transplant. The graft held 10^6 splenic CD5+ T cells and 10^7 T-cell-depleted bone marrow cells. The specimen sequenced was skin. Every receptor here comes from a female BALB/c mouse given C57BL/6 T cells with graft-versus-host disease after an allogeneic hematopoietic cell transplant.

This clone qualifies as medium-sized (0.01 to 0.1%). Gene labels here are mouse ones. From the germline J gene comes the end of the CDR3, since the read stops 1 residue before it. The chain combines TRBV13-1 with TRBJ1-3, with D perhaps TRBD1 (6 bases). This CDR3 region has 17 residues. Germline V gene data show CDR1 as NSHNY and CDR2 as SYGAGN. Trimming left V 0 bases short and J 0 bases short, with 13 bases between. The CDR3 DNA, read in part, is TGTGCCAGCAGTGATGCAAAGGGGACATCTTCTGGAAATACGCTCTAT. As protein: CASSDAKGTSSGNTLY. The whole CDR3 protein reads CASSDAKGTSSGNTLYF.

Comment on this clone: Mouse germline and gene names are used. The sequenced fragment ends 1 residue before the CDR3 boundary, so the rest is inferred from the germline J gene. The rearrangement joins TRBV3 to TRBJ2-5; 7 bases align to TRBD2. The J segment lost 6 bases and the V segment lost 4 bases, leaving 4 bases of the junction unmatched. This CDR3 region has 13 residues. Germline V gives CDR1 SNHLY, CDR2 FYNGKV (reference sequence). CDR3 region: CASSSTGRDTQYF. Incomplete CDR3 DNA: TGTGCCAGCAGCTCGACTGGGAGGGACACCCAGTAC.

This clone was counted between two and nine times. Germline and genes: mouse. The CDR3 loop reads CTCSARDRANTEVFF. CDR3 bases read: TGCACCTGCAGTGCACGGGACAGGGCAAACACAGAAGTCTTC. The rearrangement joins TRBV1 to TRBJ1-1; 9 nucleotides match TRBD1. The read comes to an end 1 residue before the CDR3 does, leaving the germline J gene to fill in the end. CDR3 length equals 15 residues. In germline, CDR1 is NSQYPW, CDR2 LRSPGD (reference sequence). The ends lost 2 bases at V and 0 bases at J; junction bases unmatched: 1.

Of note for this clone: The germline and genes are mouse ones. The observed sequence ends 1 residue before the CDR3 terminus, with the missing tail filled in from the germline J gene. V is TRBV3 and J is TRBJ2-1; the D gene is possibly TRBD2 (6 bases). Trimming pared 4 bases from V and 7 bases from J, leaving 14 bases between. The length of the CDR3 is 14 residues. Per germline, CDR1 SNHLY and CDR2 FYNGKV (reference sequence). Incomplete CDR3 DNA: TGTGCCAGCAGCTCTCCGGGACTTGGAGCTGAGCAGTTC. It specifies CASSSPGLGAEQF. From start to end, the CDR3 is CASSSPGLGAEQFF.

This clone is medium-sized by share. Genes here carry mouse names. The read comes to an end 1 residue before the CDR3 does, leaving the germline J gene to fill in the end. V and J are TRBV26 and TRBJ1-3, with D unclear. Germline assignment: CDR1 KGHPV and CDR2 FQNQEV (reference sequence). The length of the CDR3 is 14 residues. Trimming cost V 1 base and J 0 bases, with 4 bases left between them. Here the CDR3 reads CASSLLDSGNTLYF. CDR3 DNA (partial): TGTGCCAGCAGTCTGTTGGATTCTGGAAATACGCTCTAT.

In its sample, this clone ranks as medium-sized. Gene names and germline match the mouse. The DNA ends 1 residue before the CDR3 does, and the rest of the CDR3 is filled in from the germline J gene. The gene calls are TRBV26 and TRBJ2-7; 7 bases are shared with TRBD1. Germline V gives CDR1 KGHPV, CDR2 FQNQEV (reference sequence). The CDR3 has 13 residues. J gave up 4 bases and V 3 bases, and 3 bases lay outside the gene matches. CDR3 DNA, as far as it was read: TGTGCCAGCAGTCTACGACAGGGTTATGAACAGTAC. This encodes CASSLRQGYEQY. In full, the CDR3 is CASSLRQGYEQYF.

This clone is medium-sized (0.01 to 0.1%) in the sample. Gene names are mouse gene names. Read coverage stops 1 residue before the CDR3 terminus; the germline J gene supplies the remainder. The chain combines TRBV1 with TRBJ1-1, with D unresolved. Germline CDR1 reads NSQYPW; CDR2 reads LRSPGD (reference sequence). The CDR3 loop spans 13 amino acids. Trimming left V 0 bases short and J 1 base short, with 3 bases between. Here the CDR3 reads CTCSADKNTEVFF. The part of the CDR3 DNA that was read is TGCACCTGCAGTGCAGACAAAAACACAGAAGTCTTC. The variable domain in full, completed from reference TRBV1 and TRBJ1-1, reads VTLLEQNPRWRLVPRGQAVNLRCILKNSQYPWMSWYQQDLQKQLQWLFTLRSPGDKEVKSLPGADYLATRVTDTELRLQVANMSQGRTLYCTCSADKNTEVFFGKGTRLTVV.